The T cell receptor beta chain under discussion was sequenced for a study of T cell repertoires and Cas9 in healthy adults. CDR3 length: 13 residues. V gave up 10 bases and J gave up 2 bases, with 14 bases separating them. Germline lookup yields CDR1 MGHDK and CDR2 SYGVNS. Here immunoSEQ multiplex PCR was the method, and the copy in TCRdb shows in-frame clones only, minus some. The profile shows over 11,000 clones, nearly 90% of them singletons. This clonotype was sampled from a human donor in good health. Material: Tregs (CD4+, CD25+, CD127-, CD137-, CD154-) from PBMCs; culture status not recorded. The genes are TRBV25-1 and TRBJ1-2, with a weak D call TRBD1 (5 bases). The CDR3 coding sequence is TGTGCCACCCGCGACAGCTCGAACTATGGCTACACCTTC. Amino acid sequence: CATRDSSNYGYTF.